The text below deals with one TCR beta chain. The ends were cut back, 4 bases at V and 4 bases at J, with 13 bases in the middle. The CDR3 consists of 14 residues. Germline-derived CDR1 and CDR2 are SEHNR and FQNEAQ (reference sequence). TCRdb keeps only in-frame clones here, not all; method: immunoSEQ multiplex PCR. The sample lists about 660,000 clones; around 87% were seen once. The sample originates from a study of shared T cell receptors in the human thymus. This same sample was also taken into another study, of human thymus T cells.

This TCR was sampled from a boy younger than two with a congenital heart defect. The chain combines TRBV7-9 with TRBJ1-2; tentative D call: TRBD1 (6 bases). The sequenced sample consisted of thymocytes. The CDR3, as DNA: TGTGCCAGCAGCTCCGGGACACCCATCTATGGCTACACCTTC. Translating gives CASSSGTPIYGYTF.